This is a list of T cell receptor beta chains from one sample in a study of blood T cell repertoires in COVID-19. Assay used: immunoSEQ multiplex PCR; TCRdb lists only in-frame clones, some missing. The repertoire includes approximately 160,000 clones, about 85% of them detected once, and about 1.2% sits in the top ten. Material for sequencing was peripheral blood. These receptors all stem from a man aged 55-75 years who had recovered from COVID-19. The CDR3 runs from the conserved cysteine through the conserved F or W. D genes are given only for firm matches. Rows give clone size only sometimes, using once, few, many, or a class for an expanded clone.

clone_size: -
j_call: TRBJ2-5
cdr3_length: 15
d_call: -
v_call: TRBV9
cdr3_aa: CASSVGSPLVETQYF
cdr3_nt: TGTGCCAGCAGCGTAGGGAGTCCACTCGTCGAGACCCAGTACTTC

clone_size: -
j_call: TRBJ2-5
cdr3_length: 15
d_call: TRBD2
v_call: TRBV18
cdr3_aa: CASSLLVAGFETQYF
cdr3_nt: TGTGCCAGCTCACTTCTGGTAGCGGGGTTTGAGACCCAGTACTTC

clone_size: -
j_call: TRBJ1-2
cdr3_length: 16
d_call: -
v_call: TRBV7-9
cdr3_aa: CASSLGDSVSSGGYTF
cdr3_nt: TGTGCCAGCAGCTTAGGGGACTCTGTTTCGTCTGGAGGCTACACCTTC

clone_size: -
j_call: TRBJ2-5
cdr3_length: 15
d_call: -
v_call: TRBV6-5
cdr3_aa: CASSYIRDLQETQYF
cdr3_nt: TGTGCCAGCAGTTACATAAGGGACTTACAAGAGACCCAGTACTTC

clone_size: -
j_call: TRBJ1-1
cdr3_length: 14
d_call: -
v_call: TRBV6-5
cdr3_aa: CASSYSYRNTEAFF
cdr3_nt: TGTGCCAGCAGTTACTCCTACAGGAACACTGAAGCTTTCTTT

clone_size: -
j_call: TRBJ1-2
cdr3_length: 17
d_call: TRBD1
v_call: TRBV5-5
cdr3_aa: CASSAFLTGGSNYGYTF
cdr3_nt: TGTGCCAGCAGCGCCTTTTTAACAGGGGGTTCTAACTATGGCTACACCTTC

clone_size: few
j_call: TRBJ1-5
cdr3_length: 15
d_call: -
v_call: TRBV3-1/TRBV3-2
cdr3_aa: CASSQGEGIVQPQHF
cdr3_nt: TGTGCCAGCAGCCAAGGAGAGGGAATTGTCCAGCCCCAGCATTTT

clone_size: -
j_call: TRBJ2-5
cdr3_length: 15
d_call: TRBD2
v_call: TRBV7-2
cdr3_aa: CASSLSGGGGETQYF
cdr3_nt: TGTGCCAGCAGCTTGAGCGGGGGAGGAGGAGAGACCCAGTACTTC

clone_size: -
j_call: TRBJ2-2
cdr3_length: 17
d_call: TRBD2
v_call: TRBV4-2
cdr3_aa: CASSQASGGAYTGELFF
cdr3_nt: TGTGCCAGCAGCCAAGCTAGCGGGGGGGCTTACACCGGGGAGCTGTTTTTT

clone_size: -
j_call: TRBJ2-5
cdr3_length: 16
d_call: -
v_call: TRBV7-2
cdr3_aa: CASSLTGRRAQETQYF
cdr3_nt: TGTGCCAGCAGCTTGACAGGGAGGAGGGCACAAGAGACCCAGTACTTC

clone_size: -
j_call: TRBJ2-5
cdr3_length: 13
d_call: -
v_call: TRBV9
cdr3_aa: CASSPGGSETQYF
cdr3_nt: TGTGCCAGCAGCCCAGGGGGGAGTGAGACCCAGTACTTC

clone_size: -
j_call: TRBJ2-2
cdr3_length: 15
d_call: TRBD2
v_call: TRBV24-1
cdr3_aa: CATSELADLTGELFF
cdr3_nt: TGTGCCACCAGTGAGCTAGCGGACCTCACCGGGGAGCTGTTTTTT

clone_size: -
j_call: TRBJ2-1
cdr3_length: 16
d_call: -
v_call: TRBV27
cdr3_aa: CASSGPRGATLDEQFF
cdr3_nt: TGTGCCAGCAGTGGGCCCCGGGGGGCAACGTTGGATGAGCAGTTCTTC

clone_size: -
j_call: TRBJ2-7
cdr3_length: 16
d_call: -
v_call: TRBV4-1
cdr3_aa: CASSQDWGPYSYEQYF
cdr3_nt: TGCGCCAGCAGCCAAGATTGGGGGCCCTACTCCTACGAGCAGTACTTC

clone_size: -
j_call: TRBJ2-3
cdr3_length: 14
d_call: -
v_call: TRBV5-1
cdr3_aa: CASTPASSTDTQYF
cdr3_nt: TGCGCCAGCACCCCAGCGAGTTCCACAGATACGCAGTATTTT

clone_size: -
j_call: TRBJ2-1
cdr3_length: 14
d_call: TRBD1
v_call: TRBV30
cdr3_aa: CAWKGKGAVNEQFF
cdr3_nt: TGTGCCTGGAAAGGTAAGGGGGCCGTGAATGAGCAGTTCTTC

clone_size: -
j_call: TRBJ2-1
cdr3_length: 16
d_call: TRBD2
v_call: TRBV7-9
cdr3_aa: CASSLGTSGAVFEQFF
cdr3_nt: TGTGCCAGCAGCTTAGGGACTAGCGGGGCGGTCTTTGAGCAGTTCTTC

clone_size: -
j_call: TRBJ1-2
cdr3_length: 12
d_call: TRBD1
v_call: TRBV2
cdr3_aa: CASSGDRYGYTF
cdr3_nt: TGTGCCAGCAGTGGGGACAGATATGGCTACACCTTC

clone_size: -
j_call: TRBJ1-1
cdr3_length: 15
d_call: -
v_call: TRBV5-6
cdr3_aa: CASSFVGRGNTEAFF
cdr3_nt: TGTGCCAGCAGCTTCGTGGGGAGGGGGAACACTGAAGCTTTCTTT

clone_size: -
j_call: TRBJ2-3
cdr3_length: 16
d_call: TRBD2
v_call: TRBV5-3
cdr3_aa: CARSLEGTRGTDTQYF
cdr3_nt: TGTGCCAGAAGCTTGGAGGGGACTAGAGGCACAGATACGCAGTATTTT

clone_size: -
j_call: TRBJ1-1
cdr3_length: 13
d_call: -
v_call: TRBV7-2
cdr3_aa: CASSARGNTEAFF
cdr3_nt: TGTGCCAGCAGCGCCCGGGGGAACACTGAAGCTTTCTTT

clone_size: -
j_call: TRBJ1-6
cdr3_length: 15
d_call: -
v_call: TRBV30
cdr3_aa: CAWRGDTKFNSPLHF
cdr3_nt: TGTGCCTGGAGGGGGGACACGAAATTTAATTCACCCCTCCACTTT

clone_size: -
j_call: TRBJ2-7
cdr3_length: 12
d_call: -
v_call: TRBV4-2
cdr3_aa: CASSQVGEEQYF
cdr3_nt: TGTGCCAGCAGCCAAGTTGGGGAGGAGCAGTACTTC

clone_size: -
j_call: TRBJ1-2
cdr3_length: 11
d_call: -
v_call: TRBV10-1
cdr3_aa: CASSATLTATF
cdr3_nt: TGCGCCAGCAGTGCGACCCTGACTGCTACCTTC